This T cell receptor beta chain was found in a study of blood T cell repertoires in COVID-19 (dated by TCRdb to about 2020). Looking at the study overall: The collaborator samples originated in the United States, Italy and Spain and spanned the acute and convalescent phases of COVID-19. The material from the prospective study consisted of cDNA or gDNA derived from T cells, B-cell-depleted T cells, or PBMCs. Deeply sampled blood TCRbeta repertoires from subjects exposed to, actively infected with, or recovered from COVID-19 were included in the dataset. The repertoires were released in a freely available public database meant as a resource for research on the immune response to SARS-CoV-2. Samples were obtained from the ongoing ImmuneRACE study (first 160 participants) and from over a thousand subjects provided by 6 global collaborators. A de-identified subject ID, COVID-19 status, age in years and sex were almost always included in the sample metadata. Where available, HLA class I and class II types were taken from metadata supplied by the sample provider and were not determined by assay-based typing. Here is what the overall study found, with its caveats: The amount of clinical and demographic metadata varied by source and participant and was provided uncurated.

Sequences SGHRS (CDR1) and YFSETQ (CDR2) are obtained from the germline V gene. Taken from cysteine to phenylalanine, the CDR3 has 14 residues. Only the CDR3 DNA is retained, 42 bases long and in frame from the first base. Trimming at the junction amounts to 0 bases on V and 2 bases on J, and the germline ends lie 9 bases apart. Each collaborating institution followed its own protocols to collect whole blood in K2EDTA tubes. For TCRbeta analysis, collaborators shipped samples in one of three forms: frozen whole blood, isolated PBMCs, or DNA extracted from either of those sample types. In the case of this clone: It has no known antigen specificity. The record has no base qualities; no much larger clone is one base away.

The immunoSEQ Assay, a bias-controlled multiplex PCR, was used to amplify TCRbeta CDR3 regions from genomic DNA. The authors' pipeline ran thus. Within the assay, amplification of reference gene primers was used to estimate how many nucleated cells each sample contained. To quantify the absolute abundance of each unique TCRbeta CDR3 rearrangement, sequence reads were collapsed and filtered. For each sample, productive Simpson clonality was calculated by taking the square root of Simpson's diversity index across productive rearrangements. TCRdb mirrors the immuneACCESS table, restricted to in-frame sequences. Some clones are absent from its copies; in checked studies, under half trace to an unresolved V gene, and the reason for the others is unknown. V and J calls and clone size are as listed in that table; D and trimming were resolved from the DNA. This sample holds 35,000 to 40,000 clones; 75% to 90% were observed only once. The top ten constitute around an eighth of the sample.

The sample consisted of peripheral blood. This clonotype was sampled from a man aged 65-85 years with acute or convalescent COVID-19. This sequence uses TRBV5-1 and TRBJ2-7, and possibly TRBD2, on 5 matching bases. CDR3 loop: CASSLAGNTYEQYF. The DNA sequence is TGCGCCAGCAGCTTGGCCGGGAATACCTACGAGCAGTACTTC.